Presented here are 9 T cell receptor beta chains from one specimen sequenced in a study of cytomegalovirus exposure and HLA in healthy donors. 60 Vbeta and 13 Jbeta primers were used in PCR. Using immunoSEQ multiplex PCR, the repertoire was profiled, and TCRdb retains in-frame clones only, with some absent. The table includes approximately 140,000 clones, more than 75% detected once. Sequenced: PBMCs. These receptors all come from a man younger than 35 in good health and CMV-seronegative.

This clone showed up just a few times. The rearrangement links TRBV5-1 to TRBJ2-3, with 8 positions matching TRBD2. Germline CDR1 reads SGHRS; CDR2 reads YFSETQ. Losses at the gene ends were 2 bases for V and 9 bases for J; bases not matched to a gene: 2. The CDR3 loop spans 12 amino acids. The CDR3 loop is CASSFQRGTQYF. Here the CDR3 DNA reads TGCGCCAGCAGCTTCCAGCGGGGGACGCAGTATTTT.

V gene TRBV5-4 combines with J gene TRBJ1-1, with 12 bases matching TRBD1. The CDR3 runs 18 residues. V was pared by 2 bases and J by 1 base, with 9 bases of the junction left unmatched. CDR1 SGHNT and CDR2 YYREEE come from the germline V gene (reference sequence). The CDR3 DNA is TGTGCCAGCAGCTTAGGGACAGGGGGCTATTACGGGAACACTGAAGCTTTCTTT. It specifies CASSLGTGGYYGNTEAFF.

On this clone itself: Mismatch with germline at one junction end may stem from a read error. This sample also contains other DNA sequences that code for the same CDR3. The chain is built from TRBV30 and TRBJ1-6; 7 nucleotides match TRBD1. Per germline, CDR1 GTSNPN and CDR2 SVGIG (reference sequence). This CDR3 contains 13 residues. The CDR3 DNA sequence: TGTGCCTGGAGTACAGGGGTTAATTCCCCCCTCCACTTT. As protein: CAWSTGVNSPLHF.

The V call is TRBV4-1, the J call TRBJ1-1; D is ambiguous. The germline CDR1 and CDR2 sequences are MGHRA and YSYEKL. Deletions cut 0 bases from V and 4 bases from J, with 9 bases between. The CDR3 totals 14 residues. The CDR3 reads CASSQEGRITEAFF. DNA of the CDR3: TGCGCCAGCAGCCAAGAGGGGAGGATCACTGAAGCTTTCTTT.

A few counts support this clone. The chain employs TRBV19 and TRBJ1-5; D is undetermined. Looked up from germline, CDR1 is LNHDA and CDR2 is SQIVND (reference sequence). This CDR3 comprises 14 residues. The V gene lost 2 bases and the J gene lost 7 bases, with 12 bases spanning the gap. The chain's CDR3 is CASSISLGVQPQHF. CDR3 nucleotides: TGTGCCAGTAGTATATCCCTCGGGGTCCAGCCCCAGCATTTT.

J is TRBJ1-2 and V is TRBV6-1; perhaps TRBD1 as D (5 bases). The CDR3 sequence is 15 residues long. The V gene lost 5 bases and the J gene lost 0 bases, with 13 bases spanning the gap. The germline V gene has CDR1 MNHNS and CDR2 SASEGT. CDR3 DNA: TGTGCCAGCAGTTTCGGCCCCAGGGCTAACTATGGCTACACCTTC. Its translation is CASSFGPRANYGYTF.

The chain carries TRBV2 and TRBJ2-7, with D perhaps matching TRBD1 (5 bases). Germline CDR1 SNHLY, CDR2 FYNNEI. Trimming stripped 2 bases from V and 1 base from J, with 12 bases between. There are 15 residues in the CDR3. The CDR3 DNA reads as TGTGCCAGCAGTGAATTTGGCAGGGCGTCCTACGAGCAGTACTTC. Translated: CASSEFGRASYEQYF.

The chain employs TRBV30 and TRBJ2-5, with D possibly matching TRBD1 (6 bases). The J call is doubtful: the DNA matches TRBJ2-7 better. This CDR3 has 13 residues. Germline V lookup: CDR1 GTSNPN, CDR2 SVGIG (reference sequence). The CDR3, as DNA: TGTGCCTGGAGCCCGGACAGCCCCTACGAGCAGTACTTC. The encoded protein is CAWSPDSPYEQYF.

The chain uses TRBV6-5 and TRBJ2-5; 7 bases match TRBD1. Matching the DNA end better, TRBJ2-7 makes the J call doubtful. The CDR3 loop spans 13 amino acids. The germline gives CDR1 MNHEY, CDR2 SVGAGI. The CDR3 region is CASIQTGTYEQYF. In DNA form, the CDR3 reads TGTGCCAGCATCCAGACAGGGACCTACGAGCAGTACTTC.